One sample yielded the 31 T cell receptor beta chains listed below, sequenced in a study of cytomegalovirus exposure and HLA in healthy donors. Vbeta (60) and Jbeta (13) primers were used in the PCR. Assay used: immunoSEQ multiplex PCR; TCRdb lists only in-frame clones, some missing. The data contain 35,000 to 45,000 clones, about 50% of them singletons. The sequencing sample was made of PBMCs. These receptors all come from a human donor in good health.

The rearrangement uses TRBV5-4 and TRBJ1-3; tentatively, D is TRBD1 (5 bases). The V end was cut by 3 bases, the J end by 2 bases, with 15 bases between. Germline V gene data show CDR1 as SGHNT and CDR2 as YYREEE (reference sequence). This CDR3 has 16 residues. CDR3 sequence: CASSSQVLPTGNTIYF. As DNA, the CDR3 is TGTGCCAGCAGCTCACAGGTCTTGCCGACTGGAAACACCATATATTTT. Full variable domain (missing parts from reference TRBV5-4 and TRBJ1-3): ETGVTQSPTHLIKTRGQQVTLRCSSQSGHNTVSWYQQALGQGPQFIFQYYREEENGRGNFPPRFSGLQFPNYSSELNVNALELDDSALYLCASSSQVLPTGNTIYFGEGSWLTVV.

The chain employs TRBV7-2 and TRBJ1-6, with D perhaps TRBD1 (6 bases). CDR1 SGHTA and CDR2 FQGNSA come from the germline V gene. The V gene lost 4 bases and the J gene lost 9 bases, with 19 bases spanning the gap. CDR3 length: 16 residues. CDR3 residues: CASSSSVTGWSSPLHF. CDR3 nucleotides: TGTGCCAGCAGCTCCTCGGTTACAGGGTGGAGTTCACCCCTCCACTTT.

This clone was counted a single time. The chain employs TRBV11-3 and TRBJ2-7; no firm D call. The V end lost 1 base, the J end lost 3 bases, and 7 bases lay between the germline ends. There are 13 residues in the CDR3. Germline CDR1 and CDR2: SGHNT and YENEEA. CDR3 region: CASSLAPDYEQYF. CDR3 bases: TGTGCCAGCAGCTTAGCACCAGACTACGAGCAGTACTTC.

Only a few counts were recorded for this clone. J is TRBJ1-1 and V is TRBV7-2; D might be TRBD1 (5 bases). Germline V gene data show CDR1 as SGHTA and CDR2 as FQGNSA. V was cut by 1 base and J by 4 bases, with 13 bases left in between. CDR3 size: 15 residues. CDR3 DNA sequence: TGTGCCAGCAGCTTAGAGGGCGGGGGGTTCACTGAAGCTTTCTTT. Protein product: CASSLEGGGFTEAFF.

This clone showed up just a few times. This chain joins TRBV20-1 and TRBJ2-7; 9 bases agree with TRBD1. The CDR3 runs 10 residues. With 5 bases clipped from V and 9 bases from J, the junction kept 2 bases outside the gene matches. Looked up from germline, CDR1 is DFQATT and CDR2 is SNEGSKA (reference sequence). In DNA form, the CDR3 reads TGCAGTGCTGTACAGGGGGCGCAGTACTTC. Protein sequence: CSAVQGAQYF.

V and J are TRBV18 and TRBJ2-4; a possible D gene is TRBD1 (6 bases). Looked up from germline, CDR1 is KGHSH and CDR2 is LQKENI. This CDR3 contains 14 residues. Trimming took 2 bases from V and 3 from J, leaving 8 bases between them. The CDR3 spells CASSPGGGKNIQYF. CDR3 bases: TGTGCCAGCTCACCAGGGGGCGGCAAAAACATTCAGTACTTC.

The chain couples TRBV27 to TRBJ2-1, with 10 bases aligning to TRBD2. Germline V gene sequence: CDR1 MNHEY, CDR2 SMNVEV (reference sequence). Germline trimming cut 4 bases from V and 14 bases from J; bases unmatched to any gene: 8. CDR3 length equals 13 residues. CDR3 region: CASSSTSGAKEFF. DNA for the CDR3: TGTGCCAGCAGTTCTACTAGCGGGGCAAAGGAGTTCTTC.

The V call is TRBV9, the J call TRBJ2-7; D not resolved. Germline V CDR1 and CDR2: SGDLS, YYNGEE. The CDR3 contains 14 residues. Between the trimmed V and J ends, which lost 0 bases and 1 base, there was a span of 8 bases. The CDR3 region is CASSVDFLSYEQYF. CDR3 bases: TGTGCCAGCAGCGTAGACTTTCTTTCCTACGAGCAGTACTTC.

CDR3 region: CASRPRQGGRNYGYTF. CDR3 DNA sequence: TGTGCCAGCAGACCCCGACAGGGGGGAAGAAACTATGGCTACACCTTC. V and J are TRBV7-2 and TRBJ1-2; TRBD1 matches 9 bases. Germline V gives CDR1 SGHTA, CDR2 FQGNSA. The ends lost 6 bases at V and 2 bases at J; junction bases unmatched: 10. The CDR3 is made up of 16 amino acids.

The CDR3 DNA is TGTGCCAGCAGTGTTTGGCGGGGGGAGATGAATGAGCAGTTCTTC. As protein: CASSVWRGEMNEQFF. V and J are TRBV2 and TRBJ2-1; 8 nucleotides line up with TRBD2. Trimming took 4 bases from V and 7 from J; bases not matched to a gene: 9. CDR1 and CDR2 (germline): SNHLY, FYNNEI. The CDR3 runs 15 residues.

This CDR3 reads CASRSERAGANVLTF. CDR3 DNA: TGTGCCAGCAGATCTGAGCGAGCTGGGGCCAACGTCCTGACTTTC. This chain links TRBV7-3 with TRBJ2-6; no reliable D call. V dropped 6 bases and J dropped 2 bases, with 11 bases sitting between them. CDR1 and CDR2 from the germline V gene are SGHTA and FQGTGA. This CDR3 is 15 amino acids long.

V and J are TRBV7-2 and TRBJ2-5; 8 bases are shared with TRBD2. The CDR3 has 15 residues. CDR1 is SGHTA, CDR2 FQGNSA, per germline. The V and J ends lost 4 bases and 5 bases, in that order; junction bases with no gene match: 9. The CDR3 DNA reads TGTGCCAGCAGCTCCGAAGCGGGGGCTGGGGAGACCCAGTACTTC. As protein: CASSSEAGAGETQYF.

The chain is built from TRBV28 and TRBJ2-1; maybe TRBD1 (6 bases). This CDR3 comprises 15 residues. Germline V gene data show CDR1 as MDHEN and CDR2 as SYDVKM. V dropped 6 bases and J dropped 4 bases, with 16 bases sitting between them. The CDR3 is CASRDSRDFYNEQFF. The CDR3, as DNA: TGTGCCAGCAGGGACAGTCGAGACTTTTACAATGAGCAGTTCTTC. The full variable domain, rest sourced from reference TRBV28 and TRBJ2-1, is DVKVTQSSRYLVKRTGEKVFLECVQDMDHENMFWYRQDPGLGLRLIYFSYDVKMKEKGDIPEGYSVSREKKERFSLILESASTNQTSMYLCASRDSRDFYNEQFFGPGTRLTVL.

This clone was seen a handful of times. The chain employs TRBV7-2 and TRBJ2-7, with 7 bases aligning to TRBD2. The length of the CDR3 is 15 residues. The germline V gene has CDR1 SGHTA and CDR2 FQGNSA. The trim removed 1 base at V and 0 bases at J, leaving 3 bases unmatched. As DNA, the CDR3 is TGTGCCAGCAGCTTAGTTCTAGCGGACTCCTACGAGCAGTACTTC. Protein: CASSLVLADSYEQYF.

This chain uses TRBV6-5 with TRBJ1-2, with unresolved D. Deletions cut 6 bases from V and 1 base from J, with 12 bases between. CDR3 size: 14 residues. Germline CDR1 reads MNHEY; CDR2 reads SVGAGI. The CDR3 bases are TGTGCCAGCAGCTCACAGCAGGTTAACTATGGCTACACCTTC. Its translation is CASSSQQVNYGYTF.

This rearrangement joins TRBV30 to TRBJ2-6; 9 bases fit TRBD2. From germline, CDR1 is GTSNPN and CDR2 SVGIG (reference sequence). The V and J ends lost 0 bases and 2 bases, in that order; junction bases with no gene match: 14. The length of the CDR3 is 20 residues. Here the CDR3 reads CAWSVRSGRPRNTGANVLTF. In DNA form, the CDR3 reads TGTGCCTGGAGTGTACGTAGCGGGAGACCTAGGAACACTGGGGCCAACGTCCTGACTTTC.

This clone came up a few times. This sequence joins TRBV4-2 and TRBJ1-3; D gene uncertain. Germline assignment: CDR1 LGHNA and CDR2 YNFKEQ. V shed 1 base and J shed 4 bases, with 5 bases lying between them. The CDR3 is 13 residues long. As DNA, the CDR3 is TGTGCCAGCAGCCAAGTTGCGGGAAACACCATATATTTT. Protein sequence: CASSQVAGNTIYF.

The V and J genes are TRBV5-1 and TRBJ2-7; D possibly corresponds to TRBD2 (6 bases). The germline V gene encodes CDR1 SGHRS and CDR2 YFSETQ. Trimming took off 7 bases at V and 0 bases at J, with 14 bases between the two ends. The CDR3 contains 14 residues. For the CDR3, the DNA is TGCGCCAGCCGCCGGGACGGGAGCTCCTACGAGCAGTACTTC. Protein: CASRRDGSSYEQYF.

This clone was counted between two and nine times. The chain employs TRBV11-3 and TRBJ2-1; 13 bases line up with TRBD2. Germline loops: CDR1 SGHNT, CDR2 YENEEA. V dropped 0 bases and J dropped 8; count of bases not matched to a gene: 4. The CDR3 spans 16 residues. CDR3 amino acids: CASSLDGTSGNYEQFF. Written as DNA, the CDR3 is TGTGCCAGCAGCTTAGACGGGACTAGCGGGAACTATGAGCAGTTCTTC.

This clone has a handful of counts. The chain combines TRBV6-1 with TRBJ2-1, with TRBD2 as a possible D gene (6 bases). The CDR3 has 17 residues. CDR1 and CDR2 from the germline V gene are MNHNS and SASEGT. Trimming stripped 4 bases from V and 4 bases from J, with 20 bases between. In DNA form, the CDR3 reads TGTGCCAGCAGTGTATCCGGGACTCCTAACGAGTACAATGAGCAGTTCTTC. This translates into CASSVSGTPNEYNEQFF.

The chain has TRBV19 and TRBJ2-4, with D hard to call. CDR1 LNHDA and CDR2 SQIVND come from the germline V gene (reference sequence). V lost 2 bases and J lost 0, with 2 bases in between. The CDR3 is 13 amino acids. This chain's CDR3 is CASSILAKNIQYF. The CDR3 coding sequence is TGTGCCAGTAGTATACTAGCCAAAAACATTCAGTACTTC. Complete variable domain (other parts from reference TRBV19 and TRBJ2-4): DGGITQSPKYLFRKEGQNVTLSCEQNLNHDAMYWYRQDPGQGLRLIYYSQIVNDFQKGDIAEGYSVSREKKESFPLTVTSAQKNPTAFYLCASSILAKNIQYFGAGTRLSVL.

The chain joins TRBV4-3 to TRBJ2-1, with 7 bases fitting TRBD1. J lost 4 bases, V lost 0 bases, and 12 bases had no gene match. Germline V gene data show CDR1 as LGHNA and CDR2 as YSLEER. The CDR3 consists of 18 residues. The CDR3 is CASSQDTPGFRGYNEQFF. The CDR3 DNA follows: TGCGCCAGCAGCCAAGATACCCCAGGGTTCAGGGGGTACAATGAGCAGTTCTTC.

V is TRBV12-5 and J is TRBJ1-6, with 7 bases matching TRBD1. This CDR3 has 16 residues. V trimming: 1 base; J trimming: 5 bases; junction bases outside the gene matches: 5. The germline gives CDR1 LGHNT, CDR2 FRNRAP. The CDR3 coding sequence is TGTGCTAGTGGTTTGGCCCGGGACAGAGATAATTCACCCCTCCACTTT. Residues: CASGLARDRDNSPLHF.

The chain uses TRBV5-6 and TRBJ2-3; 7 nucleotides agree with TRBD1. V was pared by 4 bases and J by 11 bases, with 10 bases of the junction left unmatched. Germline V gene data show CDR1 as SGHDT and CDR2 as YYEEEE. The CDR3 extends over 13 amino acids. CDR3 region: CASSPTGAQGQYF. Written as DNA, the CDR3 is TGTGCCAGCAGCCCTACAGGGGCCCAAGGGCAGTATTTT. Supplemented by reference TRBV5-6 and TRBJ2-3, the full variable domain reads DAGVTQSPTHLIKTRGQQVTLRCSPKSGHDTVSWYQQALGQGPQFIFQYYEEEERQRGNFPDRFSGHQFPNYSSELNVNALLLGDSALYLCASSPTGAQGQYFGPGTRLTVL.

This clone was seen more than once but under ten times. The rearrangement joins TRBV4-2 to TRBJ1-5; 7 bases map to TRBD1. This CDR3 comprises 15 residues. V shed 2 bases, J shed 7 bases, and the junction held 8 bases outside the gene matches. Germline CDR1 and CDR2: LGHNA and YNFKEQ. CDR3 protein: CASSQTDRDRQPQHF. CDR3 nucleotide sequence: TGTGCCAGCAGCCAAACCGACAGGGATCGACAGCCCCAGCATTTT.

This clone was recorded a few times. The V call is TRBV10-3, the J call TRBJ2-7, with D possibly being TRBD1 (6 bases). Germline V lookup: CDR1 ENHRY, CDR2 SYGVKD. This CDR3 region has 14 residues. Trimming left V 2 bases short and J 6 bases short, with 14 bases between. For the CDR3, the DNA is TGTGCCATCAGTGAGGGGACGTGGGGGCGCGAGCAGTACTTC. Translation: CAISEGTWGREQYF.

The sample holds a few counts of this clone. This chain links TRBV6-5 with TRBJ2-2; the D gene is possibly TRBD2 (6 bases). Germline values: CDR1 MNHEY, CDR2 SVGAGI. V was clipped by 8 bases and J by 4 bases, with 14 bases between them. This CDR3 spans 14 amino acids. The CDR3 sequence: CASSGTGGTGELFF. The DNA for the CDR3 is TGTGCCAGCTCCGGGACCGGGGGCACCGGGGAGCTGTTTTTT.

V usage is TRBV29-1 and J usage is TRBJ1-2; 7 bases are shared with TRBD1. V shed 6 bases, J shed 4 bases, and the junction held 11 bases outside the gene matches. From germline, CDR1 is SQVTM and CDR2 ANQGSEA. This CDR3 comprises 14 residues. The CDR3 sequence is CSVGHRGRVYGYTF. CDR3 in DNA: TGCAGCGTCGGCCACAGGGGCAGGGTCTATGGCTACACCTTC.

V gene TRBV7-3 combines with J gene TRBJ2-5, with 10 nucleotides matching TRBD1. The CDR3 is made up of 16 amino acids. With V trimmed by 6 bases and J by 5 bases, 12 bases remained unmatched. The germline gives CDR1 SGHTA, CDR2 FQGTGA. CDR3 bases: TGTGCCAGCAGGGGAGTCGGGACAGGGGATTCGGAGACCCAGTACTTC. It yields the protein CASRGVGTGDSETQYF.

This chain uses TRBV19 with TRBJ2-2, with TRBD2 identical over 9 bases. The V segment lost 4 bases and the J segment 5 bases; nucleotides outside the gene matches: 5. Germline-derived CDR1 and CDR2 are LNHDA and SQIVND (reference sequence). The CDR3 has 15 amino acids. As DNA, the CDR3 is TGTGCCAGTAGTAGCGGGAGGGCCGGAACCGGGGAGCTGTTTTTT. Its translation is CASSSGRAGTGELFF.

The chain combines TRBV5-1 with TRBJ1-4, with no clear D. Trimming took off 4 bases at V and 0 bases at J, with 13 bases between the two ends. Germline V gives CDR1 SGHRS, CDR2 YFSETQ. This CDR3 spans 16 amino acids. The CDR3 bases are TGCGCCAGCAGCGTACCCGAAACGGCAACTAATGAAAAACTGTTTTTT. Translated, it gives CASSVPETATNEKLFF.